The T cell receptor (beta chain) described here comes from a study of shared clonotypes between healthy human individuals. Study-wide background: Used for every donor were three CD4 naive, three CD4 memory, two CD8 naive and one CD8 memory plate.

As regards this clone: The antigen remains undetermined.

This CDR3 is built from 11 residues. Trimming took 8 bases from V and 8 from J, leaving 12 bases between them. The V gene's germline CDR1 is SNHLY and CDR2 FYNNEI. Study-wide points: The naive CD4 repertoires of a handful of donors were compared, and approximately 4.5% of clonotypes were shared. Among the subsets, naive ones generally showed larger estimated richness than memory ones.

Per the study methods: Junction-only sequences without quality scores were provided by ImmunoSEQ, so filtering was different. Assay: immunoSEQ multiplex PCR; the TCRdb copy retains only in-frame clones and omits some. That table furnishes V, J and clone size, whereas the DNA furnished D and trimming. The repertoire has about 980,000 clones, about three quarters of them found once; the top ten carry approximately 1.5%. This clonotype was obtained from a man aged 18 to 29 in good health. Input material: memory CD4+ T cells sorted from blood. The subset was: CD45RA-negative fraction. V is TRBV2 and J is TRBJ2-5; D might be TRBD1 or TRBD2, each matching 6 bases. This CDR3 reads CASRLGGTQYF. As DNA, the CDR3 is TGTGCCAGCCGGTTGGGGGGCACCCAGTACTTC. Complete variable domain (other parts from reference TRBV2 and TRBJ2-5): EPEVTQTPSHQVTQMGQEVILRCVPISNHLYFYWYRQILGQKVEFLVSFYNNEISEKSEIFDDQFSVERPDGSNFTLKIRSTKLEDSAMYFCASRLGGTQYFGPGTRLLVL.